The next 3 T cell receptor beta chains were all read from a single sample in a study of blood T cell repertoires in COVID-19. Repertoires were generated with immunoSEQ multiplex PCR, while TCRdb's copy carries only in-frame clones and drops some. The sample shows approximately 350,000 clones, about 90% of them seen only once. The material sequenced was peripheral blood. Receptors originate from a woman aged 30 to 39 with COVID-19, enrolled during active disease.

The chain joins TRBV7-2 to TRBJ2-4, with TRBD2 matching 8 bases. Germline V gives CDR1 SGHTA, CDR2 FQGNSA. Trimming removed 8 bases from V and 8 bases from J; junction bases left unmatched: 8. The CDR3 loop spans 13 amino acids. This CDR3 is CASGRGGGDIQYF. The CDR3 DNA reads as TGTGCCAGCGGCCGGGGGGGAGGGGACATTCAGTACTTC.

This clone appeared a few times. This chain uses TRBV7-8 with TRBJ2-7; TRBD1 aligns across 9 bases. The germline V gene encodes CDR1 SGHVS and CDR2 FQNEAQ. V lost 5 bases to trimming and J lost 7 bases; unmatched junction nucleotides: 12. This CDR3 is built from 15 residues. In DNA, the CDR3 is TGTGCCAGCAGCCCCTGGGACAGGGTATCTCGGGAGCAGTACTTC. Protein product: CASSPWDRVSREQYF.

The rearrangement uses TRBV9 and TRBJ2-2; D gene uncertain. With 3 bases removed from V and 1 base from J, the gap between germline ends came to 7 bases. Germline V gene sequence: CDR1 SGDLS, CDR2 YYNGEE. The CDR3 sequence is 14 residues long. CDR3: CASSARRNTGELFF. The DNA of the CDR3 is TGTGCCAGCAGCGCGCGTCGGAACACCGGGGAGCTGTTTTTT.